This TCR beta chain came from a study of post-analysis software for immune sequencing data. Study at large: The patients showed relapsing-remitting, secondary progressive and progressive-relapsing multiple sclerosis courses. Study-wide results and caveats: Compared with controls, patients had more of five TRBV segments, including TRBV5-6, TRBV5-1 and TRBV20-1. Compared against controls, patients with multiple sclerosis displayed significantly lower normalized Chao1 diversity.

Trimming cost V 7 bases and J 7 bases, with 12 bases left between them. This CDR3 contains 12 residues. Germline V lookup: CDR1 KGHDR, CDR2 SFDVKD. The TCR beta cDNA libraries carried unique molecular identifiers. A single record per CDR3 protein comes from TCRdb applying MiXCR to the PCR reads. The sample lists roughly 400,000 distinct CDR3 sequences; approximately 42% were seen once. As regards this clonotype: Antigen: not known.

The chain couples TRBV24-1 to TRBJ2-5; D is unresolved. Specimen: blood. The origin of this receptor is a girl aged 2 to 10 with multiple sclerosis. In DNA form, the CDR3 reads TGTGCCACCAGATCAGAGGTCGGGACCCAGTACTTC. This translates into CATRSEVGTQYF.